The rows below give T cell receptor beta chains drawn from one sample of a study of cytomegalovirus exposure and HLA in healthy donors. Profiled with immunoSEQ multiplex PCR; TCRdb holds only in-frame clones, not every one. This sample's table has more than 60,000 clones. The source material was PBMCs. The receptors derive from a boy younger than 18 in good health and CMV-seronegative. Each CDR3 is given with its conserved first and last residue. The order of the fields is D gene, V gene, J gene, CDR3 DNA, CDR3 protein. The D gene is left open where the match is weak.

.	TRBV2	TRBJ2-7	TGTGCCAGCAGTGAGAGGGCGAACTCCTACGAGCAGTACTTC	CASSERANSYEQYF
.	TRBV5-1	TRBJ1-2	TGCGCCAGCAGCTTGCAGGGTAGCTATGGCTACACCTTC	CASSLQGSYGYTF
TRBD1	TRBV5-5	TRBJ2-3	TGTGCCAGCAGCCCACAGGGGGAAGGAGATACGCAGTATTTT	CASSPQGEGDTQYF
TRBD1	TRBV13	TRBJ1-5	TGTGCCAGCAGCTTAGGTAGGGGGCTTCAGCCCCAGCATTTT	CASSLGRGLQPQHF
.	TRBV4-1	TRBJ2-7	TGCGCCAGCAGCCAAGGGGCGGGCTACGAGCAGTACTTC	CASSQGAGYEQYF
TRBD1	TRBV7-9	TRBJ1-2	TGTGCCAGCAGCTTAGAGACAGGGAACTATGGCTACACCTTC	CASSLETGNYGYTF
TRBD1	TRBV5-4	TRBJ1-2	TGTGCCAGCAGCCAGGGGACAGGGGGCGACTATGGCTACACCTTC	CASSQGTGGDYGYTF
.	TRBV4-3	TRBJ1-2	TGCGCCAGCAGCCAAGATAGAACAGGGAGTTACTATGGCTACACCTTC	CASSQDRTGSYYGYTF
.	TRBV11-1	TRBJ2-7	TGTGCCAGCAGCCCGGGGGTTGGGGACTACGAGCAGTACTTC	CASSPGVGDYEQYF
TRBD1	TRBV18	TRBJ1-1	TGTGCCAGCTCACGGACAGGGTCCCGGGGGGACACTGAAGCTTTCTTT	CASSRTGSRGDTEAFF
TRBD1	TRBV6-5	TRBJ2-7	TGTGCCAGCAGTTACTCGATCACAGGGGAAACCTACGAGCAGTACTTC	CASSYSITGETYEQYF
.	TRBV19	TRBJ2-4	TGTGCCAGTAGTATGAGTTTCGTGGGGCGGGGAAACATTCAGTACTTC	CASSMSFVGRGNIQYF
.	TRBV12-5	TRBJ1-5	TGTGCTAGTGGTTTGGTAGTTGGGGGGAGTAATCAGCCCCAGCATTTT	CASGLVVGGSNQPQHF
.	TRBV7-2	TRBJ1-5	TGTGCCAGCAGCTCCCTTCTGGCAGGCAATCAGCCCCAGCATTTT	CASSSLLAGNQPQHF
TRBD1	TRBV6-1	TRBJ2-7	TGTGCCAGCAGTGAATTGTTGGGACAGGTTGGGTACTACGAGCAGTACTTC	CASSELLGQVGYYEQYF
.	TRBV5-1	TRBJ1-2	TGCGCCAGCAGCTTTCCGGGGGCTAACTATGGCTACACCTTC	CASSFPGANYGYTF
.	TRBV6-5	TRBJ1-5	TGTGCCAGCAGTTCCGAACAGGGTCTTCATCAGCCCCAGCATTTT	CASSSEQGLHQPQHF
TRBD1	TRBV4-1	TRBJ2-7	TGCGCCAGCAGCCGAGGGGGAGGTGGACAGGGCTCCTACGAGCAGTACTTC	CASSRGGGGQGSYEQYF
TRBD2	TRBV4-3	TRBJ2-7	TGCGCCAGCAGCCAAGAGGGCCCCCTAGCGGGAGATTACGAGCAGTACTTC	CASSQEGPLAGDYEQYF
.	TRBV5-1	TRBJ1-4	TGCGCCAGCAGCGTGGCCGCCGCTGGACAACTTAATGAAAAACTGTTTTTT	CASSVAAAGQLNEKLFF
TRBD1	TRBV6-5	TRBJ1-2	TGTGCCACTACCAGGGGGAACTATGGCTACACCTTC	CATTRGNYGYTF
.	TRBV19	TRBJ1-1	TGTGCCAGTAGTCCTGGGTCGGGCACTGAAGCTTTCTTT	CASSPGSGTEAFF
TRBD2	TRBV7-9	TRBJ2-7	TGTGCCAGCAGCTTTAGAGCGGGGGATCAATCCTCCTACGAGCAGTACTTC	CASSFRAGDQSSYEQYF
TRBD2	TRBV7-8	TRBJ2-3	TGTGCCAGCAGCCGGGGGGGCACCACTAGCACAGATACGCAGTATTTT	CASSRGGTTSTDTQYF
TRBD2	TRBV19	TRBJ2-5	TGTGCCAGTAGTATCAGAGCGGGGGGTCAAGAGACCCAGTACTTC	CASSIRAGGQETQYF
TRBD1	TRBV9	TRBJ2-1	TGTGCCAGCGATACCTCTGCCGAGACAGGGTATCCCAATGAGCAGTTCTTC	CASDTSAETGYPNEQFF